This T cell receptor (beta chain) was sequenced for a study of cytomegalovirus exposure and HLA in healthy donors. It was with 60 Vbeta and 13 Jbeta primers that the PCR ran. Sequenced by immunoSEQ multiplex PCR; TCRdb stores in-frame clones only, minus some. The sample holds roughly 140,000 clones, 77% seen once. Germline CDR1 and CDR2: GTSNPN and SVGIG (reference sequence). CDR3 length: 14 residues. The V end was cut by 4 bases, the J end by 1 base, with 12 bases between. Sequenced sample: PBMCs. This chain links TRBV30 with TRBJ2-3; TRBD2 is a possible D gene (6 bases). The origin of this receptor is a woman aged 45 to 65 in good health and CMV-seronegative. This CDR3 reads CAWMSGGGTDTQYF. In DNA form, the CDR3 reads TGTGCCTGGATGTCCGGCGGGGGCACAGATACGCAGTATTTT.